One sample yielded the 26 T cell receptor beta chains listed below, sequenced in a study of blood T cell repertoires in COVID-19. Produced via immunoSEQ multiplex PCR; TCRdb's table is partial and in-frame only. The sample holds 190,000 or so clones; around four fifths are singletons and the top ten take roughly 0.91%. What was sequenced was peripheral blood. These receptors all come from a man aged 55-75 years with COVID-19, enrolled during active disease.

V and J are TRBV6-6 and TRBJ1-2; 10 nucleotides align to TRBD1. The junction had 4 bases not matched to a gene; V was cut back by 1 base and J by 5 bases. CDR1 is MNHNY, CDR2 SVGAGI, per germline (reference sequence). The CDR3 sequence is 15 residues long. CDR3 nucleotide sequence: TGTGCCAGCAGTTACTTGGGACAGGGGATATATGGCTACACCTTC. Protein sequence: CASSYLGQGIYGYTF.

This chain connects TRBV27 to TRBJ2-3, with 10 nucleotides matching TRBD2. V shed 2 bases and J 1 base; nucleotides not matched to a gene: 6. Germline V CDR1 and CDR2: MNHEY, SMNVEV (reference sequence). The CDR3 is 17 residues long. The CDR3: CASSLGRLAGGTDTQYF. Written as DNA, the CDR3 is TGTGCCAGCAGTTTAGGGCGTCTAGCGGGAGGCACAGATACGCAGTATTTT.

The chain recombines TRBV7-2 with TRBJ2-3; tentative D call: TRBD2 (7 bases). V was clipped by 4 bases and J by 6 bases, with 17 bases between them. The CDR3 loop spans 15 amino acids. Germline V gene lookup returns CDR1 SGHTA and CDR2 FQGNSA. The CDR3 sequence is CASSSEGGLGDTQYF. The DNA of the CDR3 is TGTGCCAGCAGCTCAGAGGGGGGGCTCGGGGATACGCAGTATTTT.

The chain employs TRBV19 and TRBJ1-2, with 8 bases aligning to TRBD1. The V gene end was trimmed by 1 base and the J gene end by 3 bases; junction bases not matched to a gene: 1. This CDR3 has 14 residues. The germline CDR1 and CDR2 sequences are LNHDA and SQIVND (reference sequence). In nucleotides, the CDR3 is TGTGCCAGTAGTATAGCGACAGGGGACTATGGCTACACCTTC. Its translation is CASSIATGDYGYTF.

V usage is TRBV5-1 and J usage is TRBJ2-2; 8 nucleotides align to TRBD1. The CDR3 spans 16 residues. V lost 4 bases and J lost 3; bases outside the gene matches: 8. CDR1 and CDR2 from the germline V gene are SGHRS and YFSETQ. The CDR3 loop reads CASSEQPGGDTGELFF. The DNA of the CDR3 is TGCGCCAGCAGCGAGCAGCCAGGGGGCGACACCGGGGAGCTGTTTTTT.

V usage is TRBV27 and J usage is TRBJ1-5; D not certain. Germline V lookup: CDR1 MNHEY, CDR2 SMNVEV (reference sequence). The CDR3 is 13 residues long. V was shortened by 4 bases and J by 6 bases, with 10 bases between the two germline ends. The CDR3 DNA reads as TGTGCCAGCAGTTCACTGGGAGGTCAGCCCCAGCATTTT. This codes for CASSSLGGQPQHF.

The chain has TRBV19 and TRBJ1-1; D call uncertain. The CDR3 contains 14 residues. Germline assignment: CDR1 LNHDA and CDR2 SQIVND (reference sequence). V lost 1 base and J lost 1, with 7 bases in between. The CDR3 DNA reads TGTGCCAGTAGTATAGGAGTACGGAACACTGAAGCTTTCTTT. This encodes CASSIGVRNTEAFF.

The chain uses TRBV6-5 and TRBJ2-7, with 8 bases identical to TRBD1. Germline lookup yields CDR1 MNHEY and CDR2 SVGAGI. The V segment lost 7 bases and the J segment 4 bases; nucleotides outside the gene matches: 9. The CDR3 is 14 amino acids. The chain's CDR3 is CASTPGQGAYEQYF. The CDR3 coding sequence is TGTGCCAGCACTCCAGGGCAGGGGGCTTACGAGCAGTACTTC.

The rearrangement links TRBV7-8 to TRBJ1-5; 7 bases are a match to TRBD1. The CDR3 sequence is 15 residues long. Germline assignment: CDR1 SGHVS and CDR2 FQNEAQ. Losses at the gene ends were 3 bases for V and 3 bases for J; bases not matched to a gene: 5. The CDR3 protein is CASSFSGQSNQPQHF. DNA for the CDR3: TGTGCCAGCAGCTTCTCGGGACAGTCCAATCAGCCCCAGCATTTT.

The rearrangement uses TRBV5-4 and TRBJ1-5; TRBD1 is a possible D gene (5 bases). Germline-derived CDR1 and CDR2 are SGHNT and YYREEE (reference sequence). The V end lost 3 bases, the J end lost 7 bases, and 14 bases lay between the germline ends. This CDR3 comprises 14 residues. CDR3 nucleotides: TGTGCCAGCAGCTCGCAGGGATCGGACCAGCCCCAGCATTTT. Translation: CASSSQGSDQPQHF.

The rearrangement links TRBV9 to TRBJ2-1, with D perhaps matching TRBD2 (6 bases). V was cut by 1 base and J by 9 bases, with 14 bases left in between. The CDR3 contains 14 residues. CDR1 is SGDLS and CDR2 is YYNGEE in the germline V gene. CDR3 DNA: TGTGCCAGCAGCGTACGGCGGGAAATGGGTGAGCAGTTCTTC. Translation gives CASSVRREMGEQFF.

In its sample, this clone was seen a few times. This rearrangement joins TRBV12-3 or TRBV12-4 to TRBJ1-5; D ambiguous. The CDR3 sequence is 12 residues long. Trimming removed 1 base at V and 6 bases at J, with 4 bases between. CDR3 in amino acids: CASSLVSQPQHF. The CDR3 DNA sequence: TGTGCCAGCAGTTTAGTTAGTCAGCCCCAGCATTTT.

The gene calls are TRBV11-2 and TRBJ1-3; D is unclear. Trimming took off 5 bases at V and 0 bases at J, with 14 bases between the two ends. The CDR3 totals 16 residues. The V gene's germline CDR1 is SGHAT and CDR2 FQNNGV. CDR3 nucleotides: TGTGCCAGCAGCCTAAGACGGCGGCCCTCTGGAAACACCATATATTTT. Translation: CASSLRRRPSGNTIYF.

V gene TRBV28 combines with J gene TRBJ1-2; no reliable D call. Trimming pared 3 bases from V and 5 bases from J, leaving 7 bases between. CDR3 length equals 12 residues. The germline V gene encodes CDR1 MDHEN and CDR2 SYDVKM. The CDR3 sequence is CASSFREYGYTF. The DNA for the CDR3 is TGTGCCAGCAGTTTTCGGGAGTATGGCTACACCTTC.

The rearrangement links TRBV2 to TRBJ2-2, with D possibly matching TRBD2 (6 bases). The CDR3 runs 14 residues. Germline CDR1 and CDR2: SNHLY and FYNNEI. V lost 6 bases and J 4 bases, leaving 12 bases between the germline ends. The CDR3 loop is CASSEGLSTGELFF. The DNA for the CDR3 is TGTGCCAGCAGCGAGGGACTTTCCACCGGGGAGCTGTTTTTT.

This sequence joins TRBV28 and TRBJ1-6; TRBD1 might be the D (6 bases). The germline V gene has CDR1 MDHEN and CDR2 SYDVKM. The CDR3 has 15 residues. The V gene lost 6 bases and the J gene lost 7 bases, with 16 bases spanning the gap. CDR3 region: CASSSPGQKNSPLHF. The DNA of the CDR3 is TGTGCCAGCAGCTCTCCAGGACAGAAAAATTCACCCCTCCACTTT. Using reference TRBV28 and TRBJ1-6 for the parts outside the CDR3, the full variable domain is DVKVTQSSRYLVKRTGEKVFLECVQDMDHENMFWYRQDPGLGLRLIYFSYDVKMKEKGDIPEGYSVSREKKERFSLILESASTNQTSMYLCASSSPGQKNSPLHFGNGTRLTVT.

V and J are TRBV6-6 and TRBJ1-2, with 9 bases aligning to TRBD1. This CDR3 is 16 amino acids long. Germline CDR1 reads MNHNY; CDR2 reads SVGAGI (reference sequence). Losses at the gene ends were 0 bases for V and 7 bases for J; bases not matched to a gene: 9. The CDR3 here is CASSYSSLTGGFGYTF. DNA of the CDR3: TGTGCCAGCAGTTACTCGAGTTTGACAGGGGGTTTTGGCTACACCTTC.

CDR3 amino acids: CASSAAGDTDPYEQYF. DNA for the CDR3: TGTGCCAGCAGCGCCGCGGGGGACACGGATCCCTACGAGCAGTACTTC. The V and J genes are TRBV9 and TRBJ2-7, with D possibly TRBD2 on 7 matching bases. Trimming cost V 3 bases and J 2 bases, with 18 bases left between them. The CDR3 is 16 residues long. CDR1 is SGDLS and CDR2 is YYNGEE in the germline V gene.

The CDR3, as DNA: TGCGCCAGCAGCCGGGACAACTCCTACAATGAGCAGTTCTTC. Amino acids: CASSRDNSYNEQFF. This sequence joins TRBV5-1 and TRBJ2-1, with D perhaps matching TRBD1 (6 bases). V dropped 4 bases and J dropped 0 bases, with 8 bases sitting between them. The CDR3 covers 14 residues. The V gene's germline CDR1 is SGHRS and CDR2 YFSETQ.

This rearrangement joins TRBV4-1 to TRBJ1-5; D unclear. There are 17 residues in the CDR3. Germline V gene sequence: CDR1 MGHRA, CDR2 YSYEKL. The V and J ends lost 0 bases and 1 base respectively, with 13 bases between them. CDR3 coding DNA: TGCGCCAGCAGCCAAGATAGGGCACGGAGGAGCAATCAGCCCCAGCATTTT. This gives the protein CASSQDRARRSNQPQHF.

The rearrangement links TRBV7-8 to TRBJ1-4; D might be TRBD1 (6 bases). V lost 5 bases to trimming and J lost 3 bases, with 25 bases between them. Germline CDR1 is SGHVS and CDR2 is FQNEAQ. The length of the CDR3 is 19 residues. The CDR3 DNA is TGTGCCAGCAGCACCCGGGATCTTAGGGGGTTGTGGGCTAATGAAAAACTGTTTTTT. It specifies CASSTRDLRGLWANEKLFF.

Here the CDR3 reads CASSQDAASSGYTF. The CDR3 DNA follows: TGCGCCAGCAGCCAAGACGCGGCCTCGTCTGGCTACACCTTC. The V call is TRBV4-3, the J call TRBJ1-2; no definite D call. The V end lost 0 bases, the J end lost 7 bases, and 12 bases lay between the germline ends. This CDR3 contains 14 residues. Germline loops: CDR1 LGHNA, CDR2 YSLEER.

The genes are TRBV7-2 and TRBJ2-7; D possibly corresponds to TRBD1 (7 bases). The CDR3 runs 16 residues. Germline loops: CDR1 SGHTA, CDR2 FQGNSA. The V end was cut by 3 bases, the J end by 1 base, with 16 bases between. CDR3 in amino acids: CASSLAGLGQSYEQYF. As DNA, the CDR3 is TGTGCCAGCAGCTTGGCGGGGTTGGGACAGTCCTACGAGCAGTACTTC.

The V and J genes are TRBV28 and TRBJ1-5; the D is unclear. The V end lost 5 bases, the J end lost 4 bases, and 6 bases lay between the germline ends. The CDR3 covers 12 residues. Germline values: CDR1 MDHEN, CDR2 SYDVKM. This CDR3 reads CASSPVNQPQHF. The CDR3 nucleotides read TGTGCCAGCAGTCCTGTAAATCAGCCCCAGCATTTT.

The rearrangement links TRBV29-1 to TRBJ1-1; D unresolved. V was clipped by 6 bases and J by 0 bases, with 14 bases between them. This CDR3 has 14 residues. Per the germline V gene, CDR1 is SQVTM and CDR2 is ANQGSEA. Here the CDR3 DNA reads TGCAGCGTACGACCTCCGGGGTTGAACACTGAAGCTTTCTTT. This encodes CSVRPPGLNTEAFF.

V usage is TRBV30 and J usage is TRBJ1-1; TRBD1 aligns across 9 bases. The junction had 19 bases not matched to a gene; V was cut back by 2 bases and J by 0 bases. CDR3 length equals 20 residues. Germline V gene lookup returns CDR1 GTSNPN and CDR2 SVGIG (reference sequence). The CDR3 here is CAWSPMYTGGRRSMNTEAFF. The CDR3 nucleotides read TGTGCCTGGAGTCCAATGTATACAGGGGGCAGAAGAAGCATGAACACTGAAGCTTTCTTT.